This TCR beta chain comes out of a study of identical twins. Unique molecular identifiers were present on the cDNA, and a universal primer site came from template switching. TCRdb processed the 5' RACE reads anew with MiXCR; each CDR3 protein has one entry. The sample records 600,000 to 700,000 distinct CDR3 sequences, approximately 22% being singletons. This clonotype has a handful of counts. A further study also used this sample, focusing on T cells expressing NK-cell markers. Per that paper: The leading position in the CD3+CD56-NKG2C+ fraction of several donors also went to these clonotypes.

The sequence was obtained from a woman younger than 35 in good health. The specimen was PBMCs.

CDR3 protein: CASSNSGASYNEQFF. CDR3 sequence (DNA): TGTGCCAGCAGCAACTCGGGAGCCTCCTACAATGAGCAGTTCTTC. The chain couples TRBV6-5 to TRBJ2-1; TRBD2 might be the D (6 bases). The V gene lost 6 bases and the J gene lost 0 bases, with 12 bases spanning the gap. The CDR3 has 15 residues. Germline CDR1 MNHEY, CDR2 SVGAGI.